This is a list of T cell receptor beta chains from one sample in a study of shared clonotypes between healthy human individuals. Method: immunoSEQ multiplex PCR; TCRdb's copy keeps in-frame clones and lacks some. The sample yields about 2,200,000 clones, just over 90% seen once. Specimen: naive CD8+ T cells from PBMCs. The source of these receptors is a man between 18 and 35 years old in good health. Some clones in this sample may be carry-over from other donors' samples. Both conserved end residues are part of each CDR3. A D gene is named only where the DNA matches it firmly. Only some rows state a clone size, as once, few, many or a class for expanded clones.

CDR3 DNA: TGTGCCACCAGCAGAGATTTGAGGGCGGCAGCGAACCAAGAGACCCAGTACTTC; CDR3 protein: CATSRDLRAAANQETQYF; J gene: TRBJ2-5; D gene: NA; V gene: TRBV15; CDR3 length: 18; clone size: once
CDR3 DNA: TGCGCCAGCAGCTTGAGGTGGGGTCCTGAAAAACTGTTTTTT; CDR3 protein: CASSLRWGPEKLFF; J gene: TRBJ1-4; D gene: NA; V gene: TRBV5-1; CDR3 length: 14; clone size: NA
CDR3 DNA: TGTGCCAGCAGCCCGCGACAGGGGGATTCCTACGAGCAGTACTTC; CDR3 protein: CASSPRQGDSYEQYF; J gene: TRBJ2-7; D gene: TRBD1; V gene: TRBV7-8; CDR3 length: 15; clone size: NA
CDR3 DNA: TGTGCCAGCAGCCGGGGACAGGGAGTCTGGTACTTC; CDR3 protein: CASSRGQGVWYF; J gene: TRBJ2-7; D gene: TRBD1; V gene: TRBV27; CDR3 length: 12; clone size: NA
CDR3 DNA: TGTGCCAGCAGTTTAGACAACCCGGACAATGAGCAGTTCTTC; CDR3 protein: CASSLDNPDNEQFF; J gene: TRBJ2-1; D gene: NA; V gene: TRBV27; CDR3 length: 14; clone size: NA
CDR3 DNA: TGCGCCAGCAGCTTGGGGCTAGCGGAATTCTACGAGCAGTACTTC; CDR3 protein: CASSLGLAEFYEQYF; J gene: TRBJ2-7; D gene: TRBD2; V gene: TRBV5-1; CDR3 length: 15; clone size: NA
CDR3 DNA: TGTGCCAGCTCACCTTCCCTCGGAGACTATGGCTACACCTTC; CDR3 protein: CASSPSLGDYGYTF; J gene: TRBJ1-2; D gene: NA; V gene: TRBV18; CDR3 length: 14; clone size: NA
CDR3 DNA: TGTGCCAGCAGCGTAGCTAGGTCCGGGTGGGACACCATATATTTT; CDR3 protein: CASSVARSGWDTIYF; J gene: TRBJ1-3; D gene: NA; V gene: TRBV9; CDR3 length: 15; clone size: NA
CDR3 DNA: TGTGCCAGCAGTTCCTCCGGGACTAGCGGGAGAGGAATCCCCCACGAGCAGTACTTC; CDR3 protein: CASSSSGTSGRGIPHEQYF; J gene: TRBJ2-7; D gene: TRBD2; V gene: TRBV28; CDR3 length: 19; clone size: NA
CDR3 DNA: TGTGCCAGCAGTTCTGACAGGAGGAACACTGAAGCTTTCTTT; CDR3 protein: CASSSDRRNTEAFF; J gene: TRBJ1-1; D gene: NA; V gene: TRBV6-4; CDR3 length: 14; clone size: few
CDR3 DNA: TGCGCCAGCAGCCTCTGGGCGGGGTACGAGCAGTACTTC; CDR3 protein: CASSLWAGYEQYF; J gene: TRBJ2-7; D gene: NA; V gene: TRBV4-1; CDR3 length: 13; clone size: NA
CDR3 DNA: TGTGCCTGGAGTCATGCAGGGGGCACTGAAGCTTTCTTT; CDR3 protein: CAWSHAGGTEAFF; J gene: TRBJ1-1; D gene: TRBD1; V gene: TRBV30; CDR3 length: 13; clone size: NA
CDR3 DNA: TGTGCCAGCAGCCAAGGTTTATCCCTCGCGGGCGAGCAGTACTTC; CDR3 protein: CASSQGLSLAGEQYF; J gene: TRBJ2-7; D gene: NA; V gene: TRBV4-2; CDR3 length: 15; clone size: NA
CDR3 DNA: TGTGCCAGCAGCTTAGGGGGGCTCCCTCTGGGCACTGAAGCTTTCTTT; CDR3 protein: CASSLGGLPLGTEAFF; J gene: TRBJ1-1; D gene: NA; V gene: TRBV7-9; CDR3 length: 16; clone size: NA
CDR3 DNA: TGTGCCAGCAGCTTGTTAGGGCAGGGGGGACCCAAAGAGACCCAGTACTTC; CDR3 protein: CASSLLGQGGPKETQYF; J gene: TRBJ2-5; D gene: NA; V gene: TRBV5-4; CDR3 length: 17; clone size: NA
CDR3 DNA: TGTGCCAGCAGCTTAAAGGATGTAGGGTCGACCGGAAACACCATATATTTT; CDR3 protein: CASSLKDVGSTGNTIYF; J gene: TRBJ1-3; D gene: NA; V gene: TRBV11-2; CDR3 length: 17; clone size: NA
CDR3 DNA: TGTGCCAGCAGTTACGGACTAGGGTCCTACAATGAGCAGTTCTTC; CDR3 protein: CASSYGLGSYNEQFF; J gene: TRBJ2-1; D gene: TRBD2; V gene: TRBV6-5; CDR3 length: 15; clone size: NA